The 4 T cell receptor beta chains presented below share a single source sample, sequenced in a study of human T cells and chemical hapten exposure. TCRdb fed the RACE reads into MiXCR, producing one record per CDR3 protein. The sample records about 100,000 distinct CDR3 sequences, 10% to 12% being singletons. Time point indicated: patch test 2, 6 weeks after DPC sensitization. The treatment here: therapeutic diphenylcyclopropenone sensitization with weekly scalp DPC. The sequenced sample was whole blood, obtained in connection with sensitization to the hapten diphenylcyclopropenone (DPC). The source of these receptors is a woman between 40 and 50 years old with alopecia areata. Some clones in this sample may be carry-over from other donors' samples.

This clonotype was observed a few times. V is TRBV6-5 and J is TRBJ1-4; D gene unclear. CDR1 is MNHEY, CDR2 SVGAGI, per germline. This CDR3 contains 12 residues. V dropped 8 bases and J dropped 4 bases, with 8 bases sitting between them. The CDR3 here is CASRRNNEKLFF. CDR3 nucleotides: TGTGCCAGCCGACGGAATAATGAAAAACTGTTTTTT.

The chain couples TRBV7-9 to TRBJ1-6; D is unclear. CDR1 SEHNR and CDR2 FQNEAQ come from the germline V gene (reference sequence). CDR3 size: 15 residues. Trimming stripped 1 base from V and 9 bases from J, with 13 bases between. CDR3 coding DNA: TGTGCCAGCAGCTTAGAGGGTCTTTCGGCTTCACCCCTCCACTTT. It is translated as CASSLEGLSASPLHF. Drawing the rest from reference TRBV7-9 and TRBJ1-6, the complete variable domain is DTGVSQNPRHKITKRGQNVTFRCDPISEHNRLYWYRQTLGQGPEFLTYFQNEAQLEKSRLLSDRFSAERPKGSFSTLEIQRTEQGDSAMYLCASSLEGLSASPLHFGNGTRLTVT.

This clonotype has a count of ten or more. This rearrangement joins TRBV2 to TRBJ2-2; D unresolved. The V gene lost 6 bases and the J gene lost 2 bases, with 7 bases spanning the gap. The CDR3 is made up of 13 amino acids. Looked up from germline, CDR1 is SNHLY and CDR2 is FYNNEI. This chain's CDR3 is CASRALNTGELFF. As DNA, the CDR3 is TGTGCCAGCAGGGCCCTAAACACCGGGGAGCTGTTTTTT.

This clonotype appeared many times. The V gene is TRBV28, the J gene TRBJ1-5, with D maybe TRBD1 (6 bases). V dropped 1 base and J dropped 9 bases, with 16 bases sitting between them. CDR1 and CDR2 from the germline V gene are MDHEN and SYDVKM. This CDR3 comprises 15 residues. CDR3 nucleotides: TGTGCCAGCAGTTTATTTGCGGGGGCGCGAGGGCCCCAGCATTTT. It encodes CASSLFAGARGPQHF.